The rows below give T cell receptor beta chains drawn from one sample of a study of T cell repertoires in cytomegalovirus infection. MiXCR, applied by TCRdb to the reads, yields one record per CDR3 protein. Seen here are 490,000 or so distinct CDR3 sequences, around 10% observed once, and the top ten hold 10% to 13%. The sample comprised PBMCs. Receptors were obtained from a human donor in good health (CMV status not recorded). Some clones in this sample may be carry-over from other donors' samples. Each CDR3 is given with its conserved first and last residue. D genes are given only for firm matches. The listing skips clone size in some rows; elsewhere it reads once, few, many or a size class.

d_gene,j_gene,abundance,v_gene,CDR3aa,CDR3nt
TRBD2,TRBJ2-7,few,TRBV14,CASSPSGTSVYEQYF,TGTGCCAGCAGTCCATCCGGGACTAGCGTTTACGAGCAGTACTTC
.,TRBJ1-5,many,TRBV12-3/TRBV12-4,CASSLGTPTNQPQHF,TGTGCCAGCAGTCTCGGGACTCCCACCAATCAGCCCCAGCATTTT
TRBD2,TRBJ2-1,once,TRBV7-3,CASSLDGGESYNEQFF,TGTGCCAGCAGCTTAGACGGGGGGGAATCCTACAATGAGCAGTTCTTC
TRBD2,TRBJ2-7,many,TRBV7-2,CASSLGGLGFYEQYF,TGTGCCAGCAGCTTAGGGGGACTAGGGTTCTACGAGCAGTACTTC
.,TRBJ1-5,few,TRBV15,CATSEGARNQPQHF,TGTGCCACCAGCGAAGGGGCCCGGAATCAGCCCCAGCATTTT
TRBD1,TRBJ1-5,few,TRBV20-1,CSASIRTGAPNQPQHF,TGCAGTGCTAGTATTAGGACAGGGGCGCCGAATCAGCCCCAGCATTTT
.,TRBJ1-5,many,TRBV4-1,CASSAGGGNQPQHF,TGCGCCAGCAGCGCGGGAGGTGGCAATCAGCCCCAGCATTTT
.,TRBJ1-1,many,TRBV7-8,CASITGGPVGTEAFF,TGTGCCAGCATCACGGGGGGGCCTGTAGGTACTGAAGCTTTCTTT
.,TRBJ2-1,.,TRBV9,CASSRRGGYGEQFF,TGTGCCAGCAGCCGCAGGGGAGGTTACGGTGAGCAGTTCTTC
.,TRBJ1-1,many,TRBV7-2,CASSLVAAQNTEAFF,TGTGCCAGCAGCTTAGTGGCAGCGCAGAACACTGAAGCTTTCTTT
TRBD2,TRBJ2-1,many,TRBV7-6,CASSLGNSGGAVEQFF,TGTGCCAGCAGCTTAGGCAATAGCGGGGGGGCCGTTGAGCAGTTCTTC
.,TRBJ2-5,many,TRBV7-2,CASSLGYATQYF,TGTGCCAGCAGCTTGGGGTATGCGACCCAGTACTTC
.,TRBJ2-1,few,TRBV25-1,CASSEERYGYNEQFF,TGTGCCAGCAGTGAAGAGCGTTACGGTTACAATGAGCAGTTCTTC
.,TRBJ2-3,many,TRBV7-3,CASSLRGPNPDTQYF,TGTGCCAGCAGCTTGAGGGGCCCTAATCCAGATACGCAGTATTTT
.,TRBJ2-7,few,TRBV19,CASSITGTLGNEQYF,TGTGCCAGTAGTATCACCGGGACCCTGGGGAACGAGCAGTACTTC
.,TRBJ1-1,few,TRBV12-3/TRBV12-4,CASSPRFEHFF,TGTGCCAGCAGTCCCCGTTTTGAACATTTCTTT
.,TRBJ2-1,few,TRBV6-6,CASSYPQGSLDYQSSYNEQFF,TGTGCCAGCAGTTACCCCCAAGGGTCGCTTGACTACCAGAGCTCCTACAATGAGCAGTTCTTC
.,TRBJ2-7,many,TRBV12-3/TRBV12-4,CASSPQQVTEQYF,TGTGCCAGCAGTCCGCAACAGGTAACCGAGCAGTACTTC
.,TRBJ1-1,many,TRBV27,CASSLRSPSGLTNTEAFF,TGTGCCAGCAGTTTAAGGTCTCCCTCGGGACTGACGAACACTGAAGCTTTCTTT
TRBD2,TRBJ2-1,many,TRBV5-1,CASSGEVGGHEQFF,TGCGCCAGCAGCGGGGAGGTGGGAGGGCATGAGCAGTTCTTC
.,TRBJ2-6,.,TRBV2,CAGGQGAGANVLTF,TGTGCCGGGGGGCAGGGTGCCGGGGCCAACGTCCTGACTTTC
.,TRBJ1-2,few,TRBV19,CASSINAGGYTF,TGTGCCAGTAGTATAAATGCGGGTGGCTACACCTTC
.,TRBJ2-3,many,TRBV7-8,CASSESADTQYF,TGTGCCAGCAGCGAGTCCGCCGATACGCAGTATTTT
.,TRBJ2-6,.,TRBV27,CASSFKGSGANVLTF,TGTGCCAGCAGTTTCAAAGGGTCTGGGGCCAACGTCCTGACTTTC
TRBD1,TRBJ2-4,many,TRBV29-1,CSVRSGGQGKNIQYF,TGCAGCGTTAGGAGTGGGGGACAGGGAAAAAACATTCAGTACTTC
TRBD2,TRBJ2-7,few,TRBV18,CASSPATGGYEQYF,TGTGCCAGCTCACCAGCAACGGGGGGCTACGAGCAGTACTTC
.,TRBJ1-6,many,TRBV2,CASTEGSNSPLHF,TGTGCCAGCACCGAGGGGTCTAATTCACCCCTCCACTTT
.,TRBJ2-1,many,TRBV20-1,CSASYWGNEQFF,TGCAGTGCTAGTTACTGGGGGAATGAGCAGTTCTTC
TRBD1,TRBJ1-5,many,TRBV11-2,CASSLDWGQSNQPQHF,TGTGCCAGCAGCTTAGACTGGGGACAGAGCAATCAGCCCCAGCATTTT
.,TRBJ2-5,many,TRBV6-1,CASTVAEQETQYF,TGTGCCAGCACGGTGGCAGAACAAGAGACCCAGTACTTC
.,TRBJ1-2,many,TRBV2,CASSDRQGYGYTF,TGTGCCAGCAGTGACCGGCAGGGGTATGGCTACACCTTC
.,TRBJ1-1,few,TRBV5-1,CASSSFGWGTTEAFF,TGCGCCAGCAGTTCCTTCGGTTGGGGAACCACTGAAGCTTTCTTT
.,TRBJ1-1,.,TRBV5-1,CASSLLYLNTEAFF,TGCGCCAGCAGCCTCTTGTATTTGAACACTGAAGCTTTCTTT
.,TRBJ2-7,many,TRBV28,CASSGPGGGSYEQYF,TGTGCCAGCAGTGGGCCCGGCGGCGGCTCCTACGAGCAGTACTTC
TRBD2,TRBJ2-5,.,TRBV5-1,CASRSAGPLETQYF,TGCGCCAGCAGATCAGCGGGGCCTCTGGAGACCCAGTACTTC
.,TRBJ2-2,many,TRBV7-2,CASSFGNTGELFF,TGTGCCAGCAGCTTTGGGAACACCGGGGAGCTGTTTTTT
.,TRBJ1-2,many,TRBV7-9,CASSRRENYGYTF,TGTGCCAGCAGCCGGCGGGAGAACTATGGCTACACCTTC
.,TRBJ1-5,.,TRBV5-1,CASSLAPRGGDQPQHF,TGCGCCAGCAGCTTGGCCCCCCGGGGAGGTGATCAGCCCCAGCATTTT
.,TRBJ2-7,.,TRBV10-3,CAISEWDAYEQYF,TGTGCCATCAGTGAGTGGGACGCCTACGAGCAGTACTTC
.,TRBJ1-2,many,TRBV12-3/TRBV12-4,CASSLALGVIGGYTF,TGTGCCAGCAGTTTAGCATTGGGGGTAATCGGGGGCTACACCTTC
.,TRBJ1-3,.,TRBV13,CASSLAGFGVNSGNTIYF,TGTGCCAGCAGCTTAGCGGGCTTCGGGGTCAACTCTGGAAACACCATATATTTT
TRBD1,TRBJ2-7,many,TRBV5-1,CASSLGGTGAFEQYF,TGCGCCAGCAGCTTGGGCGGGACAGGGGCGTTCGAGCAGTACTTC
TRBD2,TRBJ2-7,few,TRBV5-4,CASSSGTSGGPWQYF,TGTGCCAGCAGCAGCGGGACTAGCGGGGGTCCCTGGCAGTACTTC
.,TRBJ2-1,many,TRBV14,CASSHFGLGQYNEQFF,TGTGCCAGCAGCCATTTTGGCCTGGGCCAGTACAATGAGCAGTTCTTC
TRBD1,TRBJ1-2,many,TRBV6-1,CASSLTRTGGYGYTF,TGTGCCAGCAGTCTTACTCGGACAGGGGGCTATGGCTACACCTTC
.,TRBJ1-1,many,TRBV7-8,CASSLVRRNQLNTEAFF,TGTGCCAGCAGCTTAGTCCGGAGGAACCAGTTGAACACTGAAGCTTTCTTT
.,TRBJ2-7,.,TRBV3-1,CASSQEKVYEQYF,TGTGCCAGCAGCCAAGAGAAGGTCTACGAGCAGTACTTC
TRBD1,TRBJ2-1,.,TRBV6-1,CASSGRSGTGGPFPYNEQFF,TGTGCCAGCAGTGGTAGATCCGGGACAGGGGGTCCCTTCCCTTACAATGAGCAGTTCTTC
TRBD1,TRBJ2-1,.,TRBV9,CASSAGTGFNEQFF,TGTGCCAGCAGCGCCGGGACAGGGTTCAATGAGCAGTTCTTC
TRBD2,TRBJ2-1,many,TRBV11-3,CASSSGLAGGPNDEQFF,TGTGCCAGCAGCTCGGGACTAGCGGGAGGGCCGAATGATGAGCAGTTCTTC
TRBD1,TRBJ1-1,.,TRBV7-8,CASSRGQALNTEAFF,TGTGCCAGCAGCCGGGGACAGGCCCTGAACACTGAAGCTTTCTTT
.,TRBJ2-5,many,TRBV5-1,CASSLASIRETQYF,TGCGCCAGCAGCTTGGCTAGCATCAGGGAGACCCAGTACTTC
TRBD1,TRBJ2-2,many,TRBV7-9,CASSPGQGSPGELFF,TGTGCCAGCAGCCCGGGACAGGGGTCGCCCGGGGAGCTGTTTTTT
.,TRBJ1-1,many,TRBV2,CASSGGRAFF,TGTGCCAGCAGTGGAGGGAGGGCTTTCTTT
.,TRBJ2-1,.,TRBV6-5,CASSYSIPGNGIYNEQFF,TGTGCCAGCAGTTACTCGATTCCAGGTAACGGGATTTACAATGAGCAGTTCTTC
.,TRBJ2-5,many,TRBV5-1,CASSRATEETQYF,TGCGCCAGCAGCCGAGCGACAGAGGAGACCCAGTACTTC
.,TRBJ1-4,.,TRBV5-1,CASRDIPGEKLFF,TGCGCCAGTAGGGACATCCCGGGGGAAAAACTGTTTTTT
.,TRBJ2-7,many,TRBV4-2,CASSQSGPYEQYF,TGTGCCAGCAGCCAGAGCGGCCCCTACGAGCAGTACTTC